The rows below give T cell receptor beta chains drawn from one sample of a study of T cell clonotyping in hematopoietic cell transplantation. The assay was immunoSEQ multiplex PCR, and TCRdb's table has in-frame clones only and misses some. The table lists over 45,000 clones, about nine tenths of them singletons. Here the sequenced sample was peripheral blood mononuclear cells, taken before stem cell transplant. The origin of the receptors is a man between 60 and 75 years old with biphenotypic leukemia. Some clones in this sample may be carry-over from other donors' samples. Both conserved end residues are part of each CDR3. Each record gives: CDR3 protein, CDR3 DNA, V gene, D gene, J gene, clone size. A D gene is named only where the DNA matches it firmly. A clone size is listed for some rows: how often the clone was seen (once, few, many), or a class if it is expanded.

CDR3: CASSTYQGLKQFF
DNA: TGTGCCAGCAGTACCTACCAGGGACTTAAGCAGTTCTTC
V: TRBV28
D: -
J: TRBJ2-1
size: -

CDR3: CASSQQGGSYEQYF
DNA: TGCGCCAGCAGCCAGCAGGGTGGGTCCTACGAGCAGTACTTC
V: TRBV4-3
D: -
J: TRBJ2-7
size: -

CDR3: CASRGGSDLVDTQYF
DNA: TGTGCCAGCCGGGGGGGGTCGGACCTGGTAGATACGCAGTATTTT
V: TRBV27
D: TRBD2
J: TRBJ2-3
size: -

CDR3: CASSVEVGAGDRNEQFF
DNA: TGTGCCAGCAGCGTAGAAGTAGGAGCGGGAGATAGGAATGAGCAGTTCTTC
V: TRBV9
D: TRBD2
J: TRBJ2-1
size: -

CDR3: CASRSSSGMLHEQYF
DNA: TGTGCCAGCAGAAGCAGTAGCGGGATGTTACACGAGCAGTACTTC
V: TRBV28
D: TRBD2
J: TRBJ2-7
size: -

CDR3: CASSLVASTDTQYF
DNA: TGCGCCAGCAGCTTGGTGGCCAGCACAGATACGCAGTATTTT
V: TRBV5-1
D: -
J: TRBJ2-3
size: few

CDR3: CASSLEGAAKTEAFF
DNA: TGTGCCAGCAGTTTAGAAGGGGCAGCGAAGACTGAAGCTTTCTTT
V: TRBV28
D: -
J: TRBJ1-1
size: -

CDR3: CASSLAAYRPDTQYF
DNA: TGTGCCAGCAGTTTAGCGGCCTACCGTCCAGATACGCAGTATTTT
V: TRBV28
D: -
J: TRBJ2-3
size: -

CDR3: CASSRGKKETQYF
DNA: TGTGCCAGCAGCAGGGGAAAAAAAGAGACCCAGTACTTC
V: TRBV7-2
D: -
J: TRBJ2-5
size: -

CDR3: CASSVRHPGRALKGIQYF
DNA: TGTGCCAGCAGTGTCCGACACCCAGGACGGGCGCTTAAAGGCATTCAGTACTTC
V: TRBV27
D: -
J: TRBJ2-4
size: -

CDR3: CASGSEGELFF
DNA: TGTGCCAGCGGATCGGAGGGGGAGCTGTTTTTT
V: TRBV7-9
D: -
J: TRBJ2-2
size: -

CDR3: CAWSRPGLAGGSYNEQFF
DNA: TGTGCCTGGAGTCGCCCTGGACTAGCGGGAGGATCCTACAATGAGCAGTTCTTC
V: TRBV30
D: TRBD2
J: TRBJ2-1
size: -

CDR3: CASGGISYEQYF
DNA: TGTGCCTCGGGCGGGATCTCCTACGAGCAGTACTTC
V: TRBV28
D: -
J: TRBJ2-7
size: -

CDR3: CASRGYYDYGYTF
DNA: TGTGCCAGCAGGGGGTACTATGACTATGGCTACACCTTC
V: TRBV28
D: -
J: TRBJ1-2
size: -

CDR3: CASSFPRSHNYGYTF
DNA: TGTGCCAGCAGTTTCCCCCGATCTCATAACTATGGCTACACCTTC
V: TRBV28
D: -
J: TRBJ1-2
size: -

CDR3: CASSLASGTQFF
DNA: TGTGCCAGCAGTTTAGCCAGCGGGACCCAGTTCTTC
V: TRBV28
D: TRBD2
J: TRBJ2-1
size: -

CDR3: CASTLTEDMNQPQHF
DNA: TGTGCCAGCACTTTGACAGAGGATATGAATCAGCCCCAGCATTTT
V: TRBV21-1
D: -
J: TRBJ1-5
size: -

CDR3: CASSLGRESLEQYF
DNA: TGTGCCAGCAGTTTAGGTCGGGAGTCGCTCGAGCAGTACTTC
V: TRBV28
D: -
J: TRBJ2-7
size: -

CDR3: CASSLGGKVWEQYF
DNA: TGTGCCAGCAGCTTAGGTGGGAAGGTCTGGGAGCAGTACTTC
V: TRBV11-2
D: -
J: TRBJ2-7
size: -

CDR3: CASGYREGGYGYTF
DNA: TGTGCCAGCGGCTACCGGGAGGGGGGATATGGCTACACCTTC
V: TRBV6-5
D: -
J: TRBJ1-2
size: -

CDR3: CASSLSEGDEKLFF
DNA: TGTGCCAGCAGCTTATCCGAGGGGGATGAAAAACTGTTTTTT
V: TRBV7-2
D: -
J: TRBJ1-4
size: -

CDR3: CASSSRQDSYEQYF
DNA: TGTGCCAGCAGCTCGAGACAGGACTCCTACGAGCAGTACTTC
V: TRBV7-9
D: -
J: TRBJ2-7
size: -

CDR3: CAWKNSAGLPITF
DNA: TGTGCCTGGAAAAACAGCGCAGGTCTCCCTATCACCTTC
V: TRBV30
D: -
J: TRBJ1-2
size: -

CDR3: CASSLSGLAGVNEQFF
DNA: TGTGCCAGCAGCTTGTCGGGACTAGCGGGAGTAAATGAGCAGTTCTTC
V: TRBV7-3
D: TRBD2
J: TRBJ2-1
size: -

CDR3: CASSLGADTQYF
DNA: TGTGCCAGCAGCTTAGGTGCGGATACGCAGTATTTT
V: TRBV7-6
D: -
J: TRBJ2-3
size: -

CDR3: CASNRGQETQYF
DNA: TGTGCCAGCAATAGGGGCCAAGAGACCCAGTACTTC
V: TRBV6-1
D: -
J: TRBJ2-5
size: -

CDR3: CASSLAVLAGTYEQYF
DNA: TGTGCCAGCAGCTTAGCGGTTCTAGCGGGGACCTACGAGCAGTACTTC
V: TRBV7-2
D: TRBD2
J: TRBJ2-7
size: -

CDR3: CASMMGPQETQYF
DNA: TGCGCCAGCATGATGGGACCTCAAGAGACCCAGTACTTC
V: TRBV5-1
D: -
J: TRBJ2-5
size: few

CDR3: CASSSRGREQGSGAFF
DNA: TGTGCCAGCAGCTCTAGAGGAAGAGAACAGGGCTCGGGAGCTTTCTTT
V: TRBV7-8
D: -
J: TRBJ1-1
size: few

CDR3: CASSKSSAGNTIYF
DNA: TGTGCCAGTAGTAAATCGTCAGCAGGAAACACCATATATTTT
V: TRBV19
D: -
J: TRBJ1-3
size: -

CDR3: CASSPGLSSYNEQFF
DNA: TGTGCCAGCAGCCCCGGCTTGTCGTCCTACAATGAGCAGTTCTTC
V: TRBV7-9
D: -
J: TRBJ2-1
size: -